Here is one T cell receptor beta chain with its context. Its specificity is unknown. Assay used: immunoSEQ multiplex PCR; TCRdb lists only in-frame clones, some missing. In the table there are roughly 120,000 clones, roughly 84% of which are singletons. The data stem from a study of T cell responses to AZD1222 COVID-19 vaccine. Germline V gene lookup returns CDR1 SEHNR and CDR2 FQNEAQ (reference sequence). V trimming: 5 bases; J trimming: 3 bases; junction bases outside the gene matches: 6. The CDR3 runs to 14 residues. Notes on the study in general: Donors, mostly white British, included more females; clonal diversity was possibly underestimated. Repertoire sampling was restricted to post-peak T cell response timepoints. Among spike-specific TCRs, nearly half reportedly target unmutated variant regions.

Sequencing was performed on peripheral blood, taken on day 0 of AZD1222 vaccination. The V and J genes are TRBV7-9 and TRBJ2-7; 8 nucleotides line up with TRBD1. The clonotype originates from an adult in good health. CDR3 amino acids: CASSTTGDGYEQYF. In DNA, the CDR3 is TGTGCCAGCAGCACGACAGGGGATGGCTACGAGCAGTACTTC.